The T cell receptor (beta chain) under discussion was sequenced for a study of regulatory T cells in long-lasting Graves disease. The authors built TCR beta libraries using iRepertoire HTBI primers and Arm-PCR of CDR3 regions. Original handling: The study identified 60 to 65 TRBV and approximately 13 TRBJ segments across samples. TCRdb fed the multiplex PCR reads into MiXCR, producing one record per CDR3 protein. The V and J calls and clone size come from TCRdb's table, not from the authors' own analysis. The table lists 600,000 to 800,000 distinct CDR3 sequences, approximately 29% of them singletons. Points on this clonotype: The target antigen is unknown.

The CDR3 covers 15 residues. Germline V gene sequence: CDR1 MNHEY, CDR2 SMNVEV (reference sequence). J was trimmed by 3 bases and V by 5 bases; bases with no gene match: 5. The sample's time point: persistent/refractory GD, antithyroid drugs over 5 years with positive TRAb. Extracted PBMC RNA gave rise to the TCR library. Study conclusions and caveats: Persistent disease preferred TRBV28, TRBJ1-2 and TRBJ2-5; new disease, TRBV20-1 and TRBJ2-1.

This chain joins TRBV27 and TRBJ1-2, with 11 bases fitting TRBD1. The sequences come from peripheral blood mononuclear cells (PBMCs), collected when the disease was refractory, from a patient treated with antithyroid drugs. The receptor was derived from a female donor with Graves disease. CDR3: CASSGRTGGDYGYTF. The DNA of the CDR3 is TGTGCCAGCAGTGGACGGACAGGGGGCGACTATGGCTACACCTTC.